This entry lists 30 T cell receptor beta chains sequenced from one sample in a study of blood T cell repertoires in COVID-19. Profiling relied on immunoSEQ multiplex PCR, and the TCRdb table lists in-frame clones only, not all of them. The data hold around 180,000 clones, with around nine tenths observed a single time. Material for sequencing was peripheral blood. Receptors were obtained from a man between 70 and 80 years old with active or convalescent COVID-19.

The chain couples TRBV19 to TRBJ1-5; perhaps TRBD1 as D (6 bases). The ends were cut back, 4 bases at V and 6 bases at J, with 13 bases in the middle. The CDR3 length is 14 residues. CDR1 is LNHDA and CDR2 is SQIVND in the germline V gene (reference sequence). The CDR3 nucleotides are TGTGCCAGTAGTACCAGGGGAATCGTTCAGCCCCAGCATTTT. This translates into CASSTRGIVQPQHF.

This chain joins TRBV9 and TRBJ2-7, with 7 bases fitting TRBD1. J was trimmed by 5 bases and V by 3 bases; bases with no gene match: 8. The CDR3 sequence is 14 residues long. Germline V gives CDR1 SGDLS, CDR2 YYNGEE. CDR3 sequence reads: CASSAAGTVDEQYF. The CDR3, as DNA: TGTGCCAGCAGCGCCGCCGGGACAGTTGACGAGCAGTACTTC.

The chain has TRBV28 and TRBJ1-6; D possibly corresponds to TRBD1 (5 bases). Germline assignment: CDR1 MDHEN and CDR2 SYDVKM. V was pared by 7 bases and J by 10 bases, with 17 bases between. This CDR3 region has 14 residues. CDR3 loop: CASKMGQGGSPLHF. The CDR3 nucleotides read TGTGCCAGCAAGATGGGGCAGGGAGGCTCACCCCTCCACTTT.

The chain is built from TRBV5-4 and TRBJ2-7; 7 bases are shared with TRBD1. The CDR3 is made up of 14 amino acids. From germline, CDR1 is SGHNT and CDR2 YYREEE (reference sequence). The J segment lost 3 bases and the V segment lost 0 bases, leaving 3 bases of the junction unmatched. CDR3 region: CASSLETGSYEQYF. The CDR3 nucleotides read TGTGCCAGCAGCTTGGAGACAGGGAGCTACGAGCAGTACTTC.

This clone was found once. This sequence joins TRBV7-6 and TRBJ2-7; 7 bases align to TRBD2. Trimming took 1 base from V and 2 from J; bases not matched to a gene: 11. CDR1 is SGHVS, CDR2 FNYEAQ, per germline. This CDR3 comprises 17 residues. The CDR3 spells CASSLVFGLAATYEQYF. The DNA for the CDR3 is TGTGCCAGCAGCTTAGTTTTTGGGCTAGCGGCAACCTACGAGCAGTACTTC.

The chain joins TRBV29-1 to TRBJ2-7; weak D call: TRBD2 (6 bases). CDR3 length: 17 residues. Germline CDR1 is SQVTM and CDR2 is ANQGSEA. Trimming removed 0 bases from V and 0 bases from J, with 18 bases in between. The CDR3 bases are TGCAGCGTTGAAGAAGTAAGGGGAGGTCAAAGCTCCTACGAGCAGTACTTC. Amino acids: CSVEEVRGGQSSYEQYF.

The chain links TRBV18 to TRBJ1-2; no definite D call. The germline CDR1 and CDR2 sequences are KGHSH and LQKENI. The ends were cut back, 2 bases at V and 2 bases at J, with 9 bases in the middle. The CDR3 runs to 14 residues. The CDR3 reads CASSPDAGNYGYTF. The CDR3 region has the DNA TGTGCCAGCTCACCAGATGCGGGGAACTATGGCTACACCTTC.

This clone has only one observation. J is TRBJ2-7 and V is TRBV4-1, with D possibly being TRBD1 (6 bases). The germline CDR1 and CDR2 sequences are MGHRA and YSYEKL. Trimming removed 2 bases at V and 1 base at J, with 21 bases between. The CDR3 is 18 amino acids. CDR3 residues: CASSQNPDRSDTSYEQYF. CDR3 DNA sequence: TGCGCCAGCAGCCAAAACCCCGACAGGAGCGATACTTCCTACGAGCAGTACTTC.

The V gene is TRBV28, the J gene TRBJ1-2; 8 positions match TRBD1. CDR1 is MDHEN, CDR2 SYDVKM, per germline. This CDR3 spans 13 amino acids. J was trimmed by 3 bases and V by 11 bases; bases with no gene match: 8. CDR3 protein: CASRQGYYYGYTF. CDR3 coding DNA: TGTGCCTCCCGACAGGGGTATTACTATGGCTACACCTTC.

The chain uses TRBV4-1 and TRBJ2-5, with 7 positions matching TRBD1. This CDR3 is built from 17 residues. The V gene's germline CDR1 is MGHRA and CDR2 YSYEKL. After removal of 0 bases from V and 0 bases from J, the junction contained 7 bases not matched to a gene. The CDR3 DNA sequence: TGCGCCAGCAGCCAAGATTCAGGGGACAGCTACCAAGAGACCCAGTACTTC. This sequence encodes CASSQDSGDSYQETQYF.

The rearrangement links TRBV28 to TRBJ1-1, with 10 bases identical to TRBD1. There are 14 residues in the CDR3. V was clipped by 7 bases and J by 3 bases; unmatched bases: 5. CDR1 is MDHEN and CDR2 is SYDVKM in the germline V gene. DNA for the CDR3: TGTGCCAGCAATCCGACAGGGGGCCACACTGAAGCTTTCTTT. Protein product: CASNPTGGHTEAFF.

The V gene is TRBV28, the J gene TRBJ2-7; no definite D call. The germline V gene has CDR1 MDHEN and CDR2 SYDVKM. This CDR3 contains 11 residues. V was cut by 9 bases and J by 3 bases, with 9 bases left in between. The CDR3 reads CARESYYEQYF. The CDR3 nucleotides read TGTGCCAGAGAATCCTACTACGAGCAGTACTTC.

This clone appeared once. This chain links TRBV27 with TRBJ2-7, with TRBD1 matching over 7 bases. This CDR3 has 15 residues. The germline gives CDR1 MNHEY, CDR2 SMNVEV (reference sequence). The junction had 12 bases not matched to a gene; V was cut back by 7 bases and J by 3 bases. Here the CDR3 reads CASKPRQGTIYEQYF. Written as DNA, the CDR3 is TGTGCCAGCAAACCCAGACAGGGAACAATCTACGAGCAGTACTTC.

V gene TRBV7-7 combines with J gene TRBJ2-5; 11 nucleotides align to TRBD2. Germline CDR1 and CDR2: SSHAT and FNYEAQ (reference sequence). J gave up 5 bases and V 8 bases, and 13 bases lay outside the gene matches. The CDR3 sequence is 16 residues long. This CDR3 is CASGGAKASGRETQYF. In DNA form, the CDR3 reads TGTGCCAGCGGGGGGGCAAAGGCTAGCGGGAGGGAGACCCAGTACTTC.

This clone was counted once. V is TRBV5-4 and J is TRBJ1-2; the D is unclear. Looked up from germline, CDR1 is SGHNT and CDR2 is YYREEE (reference sequence). V lost 2 bases and J 3 bases, leaving 8 bases between the germline ends. The CDR3 sequence is 13 residues long. In nucleotides, the CDR3 is TGTGCCAGCAGCTTAAATAATGACTATGGCTACACCTTC. Translating gives CASSLNNDYGYTF.

This sequence joins TRBV5-8 and TRBJ2-7; D uncertain. This CDR3 region has 19 residues. Trimming pared 3 bases from V and 4 bases from J, leaving 29 bases between. The germline V gene has CDR1 SGHTS and CDR2 YDEGEE. The CDR3 spells CASSSSPISPPLRVYEQYF. The CDR3 DNA sequence: TGTGCCAGCAGCTCATCCCCGATTTCGCCACCACTGAGAGTGTACGAGCAGTACTTC.

The rearrangement links TRBV10-3 to TRBJ1-2; D may be TRBD1 (5 bases). CDR1 and CDR2 from the germline V gene are ENHRY and SYGVKD. The CDR3 is 14 amino acids. V dropped 3 bases and J dropped 1 base, with 9 bases sitting between them. The CDR3 loop reads CAISDNQGNYGYTF. CDR3 coding DNA: TGTGCCATCAGTGACAATCAGGGTAACTATGGCTACACCTTC.

This clone was picked up one time. The chain uses TRBV7-2 and TRBJ2-7, with 8 positions matching TRBD2. The CDR3 consists of 16 residues. Looked up from germline, CDR1 is SGHTA and CDR2 is FQGNSA. J was trimmed by 3 bases and V by 4 bases; bases with no gene match: 11. Written as DNA, the CDR3 is TGTGCCAGCAGCTCAAGCCCGGGACTAGTAAGCTACGAGCAGTACTTC. This sequence encodes CASSSSPGLVSYEQYF.

The chain recombines TRBV19 with TRBJ2-1; TRBD2 aligns across 10 bases. The junction had 10 bases not matched to a gene; V was cut back by 1 base and J by 1 base. Germline CDR1 is LNHDA and CDR2 is SQIVND (reference sequence). This CDR3 has 19 amino acids. CDR3 region: CASSIGPSGSRWSYNEQFF. In DNA, the CDR3 is TGTGCCAGTAGTATAGGTCCTAGCGGGAGTCGGTGGTCCTACAATGAGCAGTTCTTC.

This clone has just a few counts. V usage is TRBV5-1 and J usage is TRBJ2-5; a weak D match, TRBD2 (5 bases). Trimming stripped 4 bases from V and 4 bases from J, with 17 bases between. Germline CDR1 and CDR2: SGHRS and YFSETQ. The CDR3 runs 15 residues. CDR3: CASSKDNRGPETQYF. CDR3 DNA: TGCGCCAGCAGCAAGGATAACAGAGGGCCAGAGACCCAGTACTTC.

This chain uses TRBV9 with TRBJ1-2; D call uncertain. V was pared by 2 bases and J by 4 bases, with 9 bases between. Germline CDR1 SGDLS, CDR2 YYNGEE. The CDR3 is 13 residues long. DNA of the CDR3: TGTGCCAGCAGCGTCTCGGAGAGCTATGGCTACACCTTC. As protein: CASSVSESYGYTF.

V and J are TRBV30 and TRBJ2-1; 8 nucleotides line up with TRBD2. CDR1 is GTSNPN, CDR2 SVGIG, per germline (reference sequence). Germline trimming cut 8 bases from V and 6 bases from J; bases unmatched to any gene: 12. CDR3 size: 14 residues. As DNA, the CDR3 is TGTGCCAGTAATAGCGGGGCCTTTATCAATGAGCAGTTCTTC. This gives the protein CASNSGAFINEQFF.

The CDR3 DNA follows: TGTGCCAGCAGGACAAGGCTGAACACTGAAGCTTTCTTT. This codes for CASRTRLNTEAFF. J is TRBJ1-1 and V is TRBV6-5; D gene ambiguous. This CDR3 comprises 13 residues. CDR1 and CDR2 (germline): MNHEY, SVGAGI. The V and J ends lost 6 bases and 0 bases respectively, with 8 bases between them.

V gene TRBV5-1 combines with J gene TRBJ2-2, with 7 bases identical to TRBD2. The germline V gene encodes CDR1 SGHRS and CDR2 YFSETQ. The CDR3 is 15 amino acids. Trimming removed 2 bases from V and 6 bases from J; junction bases left unmatched: 7. The CDR3 region has the DNA TGCGCCAGCAGCTTACTCGGGACTACCTCCGGGGAGCTGTTTTTT. It is translated as CASSLLGTTSGELFF.

The CDR3 reads CAWSEGEIPGNTIYF. The CDR3 DNA reads TGTGCCTGGAGTGAGGGGGAAATCCCTGGAAACACCATATATTTT. This rearrangement joins TRBV30 to TRBJ1-3; D may be TRBD1 (6 bases). V lost 1 base to trimming and J lost 2 bases, with 12 bases between them. CDR1 GTSNPN and CDR2 SVGIG come from the germline V gene (reference sequence). CDR3 length: 15 residues.

This chain joins TRBV29-1 and TRBJ2-5, with D possibly TRBD2 on 6 matching bases. This CDR3 spans 12 amino acids. Looked up from germline, CDR1 is SQVTM and CDR2 is ANQGSEA. V dropped 0 bases and J dropped 5 bases, with 7 bases sitting between them. The CDR3: CSVEDGRETQYF. Written as DNA, the CDR3 is TGCAGCGTTGAAGATGGGAGGGAGACCCAGTACTTC.

This clone was recorded only once. The chain couples TRBV6-5 to TRBJ2-2, with TRBD2 identical over 8 bases. The CDR3 contains 14 residues. Germline V gives CDR1 MNHEY, CDR2 SVGAGI. J gave up 7 bases and V 6 bases, and 7 bases lay outside the gene matches. The CDR3 region is CASSRTSGVGELFF. In DNA form, the CDR3 reads TGTGCCAGCAGCCGCACTAGCGGAGTCGGGGAGCTGTTTTTT.

The CDR3 spells CASSPRVTGFGYTF. The DNA of the CDR3 is TGCGCCAGCAGTCCTCGGGTGACAGGGTTTGGCTACACCTTC. This chain connects TRBV10-2 to TRBJ1-2, with 7 positions matching TRBD1. V was pared by 5 bases and J by 7 bases, with 10 bases of the junction left unmatched. The CDR3 spans 14 residues. Per germline, CDR1 WSHSY and CDR2 SAAADI.

The V call is TRBV2, the J call TRBJ2-7; 12 bases map to TRBD2. The germline V gene has CDR1 SNHLY and CDR2 FYNNEI. The V segment lost 4 bases and the J segment 0 bases; nucleotides outside the gene matches: 10. There are 18 residues in the CDR3. CDR3 nucleotides: TGTGCCAGCAGTGGACTAGCGGGGGCAAACCCGAGCTCCTACGAGCAGTACTTC. Encoded protein: CASSGLAGANPSSYEQYF.

The J gene is TRBJ2-7, the V gene TRBV6-2 or TRBV6-3; the match to TRBD1 covers 7 bases. The ends lost 5 bases at V and 0 bases at J; junction bases unmatched: 10. The CDR3 consists of 16 residues. Germline lookup yields CDR1 MNHEY and CDR2 SVGEGT. The CDR3 region has the DNA TGTGCCAGCAGTAAACAGGGGATAAGGGGCTCCTACGAGCAGTACTTC. Protein product: CASSKQGIRGSYEQYF.